Presented here are 16 T cell receptor beta chains from one specimen sequenced in a study of response to subunit inactivated influenza vaccine (dated by TCRdb to 2016 to 2018). Libraries were built with RT-PCR. Sequencing was carried out with an Illumina HiSeq 2500. TCRdb's own reprocessing of the public reads used fastp at Q25 and MiXCR and kept productive beta chains. Each CDR3 protein appears once, grouped with its most common genes and DNA. For this sample the table gives 650,000 to 850,000 distinct CDR3 sequences, of which roughly 14% were detected only once. 5.5% to 8% of the sample belongs to the ten largest clones. Specimen: PBMCs from blood, collected roughly 15 days before vaccination. The receptors here all came from a man aged 50-59 years who received an inactivated influenza vaccine. Donor details come from another sample of the same person, matched by shared clones.

V usage is TRBV20-1 and J usage is TRBJ1-2; 7 positions agree with TRBD1. The CDR3 extends over 14 amino acids. V lost 6 bases and J lost 8; bases outside the gene matches: 15. Germline CDR1 and CDR2: DFQATT and SNEGSKA (reference sequence). The DNA for the CDR3 is TGCAGTGCAAGACCGGGACAGATCTCGCAGGGCTACACCTTC. This encodes CSARPGQISQGYTF.

The genes are TRBV19 and TRBJ2-3; D could derive from TRBD1 or TRBD2 (5 bases each). The CDR3 totals 18 residues. Germline CDR1 is LNHDA and CDR2 is SQIVND (reference sequence). Trimming removed 6 bases at V and 1 base at J, with 23 bases between. DNA of the CDR3: TGTGCCAGTAGCAAGGGACGTCTCCGGGAAGGGGGCACAGATACGCAGTATTTT. Its translation is CASSKGRLREGGTDTQYF.

V gene TRBV12-3 or TRBV12-4 combines with J gene TRBJ1-1; D is unresolved. The CDR3 covers 14 residues. V gave up 3 bases and J gave up 1 base, with 9 bases separating them. DNA of the CDR3: TGTGCCAGCAGTTTTCAGCGGGCGAACACTGAAGCTTTCTTT. It specifies CASSFQRANTEAFF.

There are many counts of this clonotype. The rearrangement uses TRBV20-1 and TRBJ1-2; the match to TRBD1 covers 7 bases. The CDR3 consists of 12 residues. Trimming cost V 5 bases and J 7 bases; bases outside gene matches: 7. CDR1 and CDR2 from the germline V gene are DFQATT and SNEGSKA (reference sequence). CDR3 sequence: CSAGTVGGGYTF. CDR3 nucleotides: TGCAGTGCTGGGACAGTGGGGGGTGGCTACACCTTC.

This clonotype was recorded a few times. J is TRBJ1-2 and V is TRBV29-1; maybe TRBD1 (6 bases). Trimming pared 5 bases from V and 1 base from J, leaving 11 bases between. Germline lookup yields CDR1 SQVTM and CDR2 ANQGSEA. The CDR3 extends over 13 amino acids. CDR3 nucleotide sequence: TGCAGCGTTAAACAGGGTTTTAACTATGGCTACACCTTC. Amino acids: CSVKQGFNYGYTF. The entire variable domain, with the rest obtained from reference TRBV29-1 and TRBJ1-2, is as follows: SAVISQKPSRDICQRGTSLTIQCQVDSQVTMMFWYRQQPGQSLTLIATANQGSEATYESGFVIDKFPISRPNLTFSTLTVSNMSPEDSSIYLCSVKQGFNYGYTFGSGTRLTVV.

This clonotype was found a few times. The gene calls are TRBV6-2 or TRBV6-3 and TRBJ1-2; D gene unclear. There are 13 residues in the CDR3. CDR1 and CDR2 from the germline V gene are MNHEY and SVGEGT. The V and J ends lost 10 bases and 3 bases respectively, with 15 bases between them. CDR3 region: CAISLKGDYGYTF. The CDR3 DNA reads TGTGCCATTTCGTTGAAGGGCGACTATGGCTACACCTTC.

DNA of the CDR3: TGTGCTACGGGACACCTTATGGAAGCCGGGGAGCTGTTTTTT. It codes for CATGHLMEAGELFF. The rearrangement uses TRBV7-7 and TRBJ2-2; tentatively, D is TRBD1 (6 bases). The CDR3 length is 14 residues. Germline-derived CDR1 and CDR2 are SSHAT and FNYEAQ (reference sequence).

This clonotype was picked up a small number of times. This chain links TRBV19 with TRBJ2-3, with TRBD2 matching over 8 bases. This CDR3 has 16 amino acids. V gave up 7 bases and J gave up 6 bases; unmatched junction bases: 15. From germline, CDR1 is LNHDA and CDR2 SQIVND (reference sequence). CDR3 loop: CASKSFSGRSWDTQYF. CDR3 nucleotides: TGTGCCAGTAAATCTTTCAGCGGGAGATCCTGGGATACGCAGTATTTT.

The chain combines TRBV4-3 with TRBJ1-1, with D maybe TRBD1 (5 bases). Trimming took off 1 base at V and 6 bases at J, with 12 bases between the two ends. The CDR3 is 14 amino acids. Germline assignment: CDR1 LGHNA and CDR2 YSLEER. In DNA, the CDR3 is TGCGCCAGCAGCCAAGGGACGGGGACGGCTGAAGCTTTCTTT. This encodes CASSQGTGTAEAFF.

The V and J genes are TRBV7-9 and TRBJ2-1; 8 bases fit TRBD2. From germline, CDR1 is SEHNR and CDR2 FQNEAQ (reference sequence). CDR3 size: 15 residues. V shed 5 bases, J shed 4 bases, and the junction held 7 bases outside the gene matches. CDR3 DNA sequence: TGTGCCAGCAGCAACCGGGGGGGGGAGTACAATGAGCAGTTCTTC. It yields the protein CASSNRGGEYNEQFF.

V gene TRBV5-1 combines with J gene TRBJ2-2; 7 bases are shared with TRBD1. With V trimmed by 9 bases and J by 5 bases, 13 bases remained unmatched. CDR1 SGHRS and CDR2 YFSETQ come from the germline V gene. The CDR3 consists of 15 residues. The CDR3 DNA follows: TGCGCCACCTCGCAGTTGACAGGGTCGACCGGGGAGCTGTTTTTT. Translated: CATSQLTGSTGELFF.

This chain connects TRBV9 to TRBJ2-5; D ambiguous. V lost 0 bases to trimming and J lost 3 bases, with 12 bases between them. Germline V gives CDR1 SGDLS, CDR2 YYNGEE. The CDR3 is made up of 15 amino acids. The CDR3, as DNA: TGTGCCAGCAGCGTAGCGGTAGGATGGGAAGAGACCCAGTACTTC. Its protein product is CASSVAVGWEETQYF.

The chain carries TRBV18 and TRBJ2-3; D might be TRBD1 (6 bases). Germline V CDR1 and CDR2: KGHSH, LQKENI. This CDR3 region has 15 residues. The germline V and J ends were trimmed by 3 bases and 4 bases, with 14 bases remaining between them. CDR3 sequence reads: CASSPGSRGSDTQYF. The CDR3 DNA is TGTGCCAGCTCACCGGGATCCAGGGGATCAGATACGCAGTATTTT.

The table lists this clonotype with a few counts. The CDR3 spells CASSLDRGGNQPQHF. For the CDR3, the DNA is TGTGCCAGCAGCTTAGATCGAGGGGGGAATCAGCCCCAGCATTTT. The chain recombines TRBV11-2 with TRBJ1-5; maybe TRBD1 (6 bases). The CDR3 is made up of 15 amino acids. V was pared by 0 bases and J by 4 bases, with 10 bases between. Germline V CDR1 and CDR2: SGHAT, FQNNGV.

The V gene is TRBV5-1, the J gene TRBJ2-7, with TRBD1 matching 10 bases. The CDR3 covers 15 residues. The germline V gene encodes CDR1 SGHRS and CDR2 YFSETQ. Trimming removed 3 bases from V and 3 bases from J; junction bases left unmatched: 6. The CDR3 is CASSSTGTGVYEQYF. The CDR3, as DNA: TGCGCCAGCAGCTCAACCGGGACAGGGGTCTACGAGCAGTACTTC.

The gene calls are TRBV7-2 and TRBJ2-7; 7 bases line up with TRBD1. V was pared by 5 bases and J by 4 bases, with 8 bases of the junction left unmatched. Germline V gives CDR1 SGHTA, CDR2 FQGNSA. The CDR3 has 14 amino acids. The CDR3, as DNA: TGTGCCAGCAGCCCCAGGGACAGCAGATACGAGCAGTACTTC. Its translation: CASSPRDSRYEQYF.